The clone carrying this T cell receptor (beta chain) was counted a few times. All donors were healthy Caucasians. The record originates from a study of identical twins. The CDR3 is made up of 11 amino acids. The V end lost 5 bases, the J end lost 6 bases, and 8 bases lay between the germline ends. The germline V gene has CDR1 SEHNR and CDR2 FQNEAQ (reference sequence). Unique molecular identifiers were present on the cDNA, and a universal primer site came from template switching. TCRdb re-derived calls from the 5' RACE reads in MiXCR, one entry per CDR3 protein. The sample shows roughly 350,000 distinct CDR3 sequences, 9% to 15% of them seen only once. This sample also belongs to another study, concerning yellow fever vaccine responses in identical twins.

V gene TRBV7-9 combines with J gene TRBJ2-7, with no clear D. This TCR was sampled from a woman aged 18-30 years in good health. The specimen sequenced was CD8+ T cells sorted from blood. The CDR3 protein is CASSRTGEQYF. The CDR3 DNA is TGTGCCAGCAGCCGAACGGGCGAGCAGTACTTC.